The 5 T cell receptor beta chains presented below share a single source sample, sequenced in a study of T cells expressing NK-cell markers (dated by TCRdb to about 2020). The library was generated by 5' RACE. Sequencing was performed on an Illumina HiSeq 2000. Based on TCRdb reprocessing of the reads, there is one entry per CDR3 protein sequence, and DNA is missing. This sample's table carries 400,000 to 450,000 distinct CDR3 sequences. The ten largest clones capture about 7.3% of the sample. Sequencing was carried out using blood T cells: a sorted CD56 or NKG2C T cell subset, CD4+ or CD8+ T cells, or bulk PBMC T cells (not recorded which). The receptor set was obtained from a woman aged 18 to 69 in good health.

V usage is TRBV12-3 or TRBV12-4 and J usage is TRBJ1-1. The CDR3 totals 13 residues. CDR3 in amino acids: CASSNPWNTEAFF.

This rearrangement joins TRBV7-2 to TRBJ2-3. The CDR3 loop spans 15 amino acids. Germline CDR1 SGHTA, CDR2 FQGNSA. CDR3 sequence: CASSLVGSLGDTQYF.

V is TRBV28 and J is TRBJ2-1; TCRdb names TRBD2, which stays unverified in the absence of DNA. The CDR3 is 16 residues long. Looked up from germline, CDR1 is MDHEN and CDR2 is SYDVKM. The CDR3 is CASRIPLAGFGNEQFF.

The chain links TRBV20-1 to TRBJ2-2. Germline CDR1 DFQATT, CDR2 SNEGSKA (reference sequence). CDR3 length: 13 amino acids. CDR3 sequence: CSARDPQAGELFF.

The V gene is TRBV6-2 or TRBV6-3, the J gene TRBJ2-7; the TRBD2 assignment by TCRdb is unverifiable without DNA. The CDR3 sequence is 17 residues long. CDR1 and CDR2 from the germline V gene are MNHEY and SVGEGT. Here the CDR3 reads CASSSGTRKDSSYEQYF.